Below, 18 T cell receptor beta chains from the same sample are listed, as sequenced in a study of blood T cells in healthy people across ages. The authors ran a second PCR of about 7 to 11 cycles using a sample-barcoded 5' primer and a J-beta primer mix. A single record per CDR3 protein comes from TCRdb applying MiXCR to the 5' RACE reads. There are about 620,000 distinct CDR3 sequences in the sample; approximately 21% occur only once, and 3% to 4% lies in the top ten. Specimen: blood. The receptors were sampled from a man aged 65-85 years in good health.

This clonotype was counted only a few times. This chain joins TRBV6-2 or TRBV6-3 and TRBJ1-5; 8 bases align to TRBD1. The CDR3 is 13 residues long. Germline CDR1 MNHEY, CDR2 SVGEGT. J lost 5 bases, V lost 7 bases, and 4 bases had no gene match. The CDR3 here is CASTDRGDQPQHF. The CDR3 bases are TGTGCCAGCACCGACAGGGGCGATCAGCCCCAGCATTTT.

This clonotype was detected a few times. The chain employs TRBV27 and TRBJ2-5; D may be TRBD2 (6 bases). V lost 5 bases, J lost 2 bases, and 15 bases lay in between. CDR1 MNHEY and CDR2 SMNVEV come from the germline V gene (reference sequence). The CDR3 totals 15 residues. This chain's CDR3 is CASSRRDSKQETQYF. The CDR3 DNA follows: TGTGCCAGCAGTAGACGGGACTCCAAACAAGAGACCCAGTACTTC.

In its sample, this clonotype was seen a few times. V and J are TRBV12-3 or TRBV12-4 and TRBJ1-2; the match to TRBD1 covers 10 bases. The V segment lost 7 bases and the J segment 7 bases; nucleotides outside the gene matches: 9. This CDR3 is built from 14 residues. The CDR3 is CASKSGQGISGYTF. In DNA form, the CDR3 reads TGTGCCAGCAAGTCGGGACAGGGGATTTCTGGCTACACCTTC.

This clonotype turned up a few times. V and J are TRBV10-2 and TRBJ1-4, with 9 bases matching TRBD1. Per the germline V gene, CDR1 is WSHSY and CDR2 is SAAADI. V lost 3 bases to trimming and J lost 5 bases; unmatched junction nucleotides: 4. The CDR3 spans 15 residues. Written as DNA, the CDR3 is TGCGCCAGCAGTGACCCCGGGACAGGGAATGAAAAACTGTTTTTT. Translating it yields CASSDPGTGNEKLFF.

The chain uses TRBV5-1 and TRBJ1-2; tentative D call: TRBD1 (5 bases). The V gene lost 5 bases and the J gene lost 8 bases, with 19 bases spanning the gap. In germline, CDR1 is SGHRS, CDR2 YFSETQ. The CDR3 spans 14 residues. As DNA, the CDR3 is TGCGCCAGCAGTCAACAGGAAGGGGCGAGAGGCTACACCTTC. Residues: CASSQQEGARGYTF.

J is TRBJ2-2 and V is TRBV25-1; 7 nucleotides match TRBD2. The V gene's germline CDR1 is MGHDK and CDR2 SYGVNS. CDR3 length: 16 residues. The ends lost 7 bases at V and 1 base at J; junction bases unmatched: 9. CDR3: CASTTAGLMNTGELFF. Written as DNA, the CDR3 is TGTGCCAGCACGACAGCGGGGCTTATGAACACCGGGGAGCTGTTTTTT. Combining the CDR3 with reference TRBV25-1 and TRBJ2-2 gives the whole variable domain EADIYQTPRYLVIGTGKKITLECSQTMGHDKMYWYQQDPGMELHLIHYSYGVNSTEKGDLSSESTVSRIRTEHFPLTLESARPSHTSQYLCASTTAGLMNTGELFFGEGSRLTVL.

This sequence joins TRBV5-1 and TRBJ1-2; 7 bases align to TRBD1. Germline CDR1 SGHRS, CDR2 YFSETQ. The CDR3 spans 15 residues. With 4 bases clipped from V and 2 bases from J, the junction kept 8 bases outside the gene matches. The CDR3 sequence: CASSPLDRPNYGYTF. The CDR3 nucleotides read TGCGCCAGCAGCCCCCTGGACAGGCCGAACTATGGCTACACCTTC.

This clonotype was seen a handful of times. This sequence joins TRBV6-1 and TRBJ2-5; no firm D call. Trimming stripped 5 bases from V and 0 bases from J, with 7 bases between. CDR1 MNHNS and CDR2 SASEGT come from the germline V gene. The CDR3 is 13 residues long. CDR3 sequence: CASSKYYQETQYF. The CDR3 DNA sequence: TGTGCCAGCAGTAAATATTACCAAGAGACCCAGTACTTC.

The chain recombines TRBV7-9 with TRBJ2-2, with 9 nucleotides matching TRBD2. V shed 5 bases, J shed 6 bases, and the junction held 16 bases outside the gene matches. The CDR3 contains 18 residues. Germline CDR1 SEHNR, CDR2 FQNEAQ (reference sequence). The CDR3, as DNA: TGTGCCAGCAGCGCCCAGCGGGGGGCCACCCTATTTCCCGGGGAGCTGTTTTTT. Its protein product is CASSAQRGATLFPGELFF.

The chain couples TRBV30 to TRBJ2-5; D is unresolved. The V end was cut by 0 bases, the J end by 2 bases, with 7 bases between. Looked up from germline, CDR1 is GTSNPN and CDR2 is SVGIG (reference sequence). There are 13 residues in the CDR3. Here the CDR3 DNA reads TGTGCCTGGAGTGTAAAGGATCAAGAGACCCAGTACTTC. Translating gives CAWSVKDQETQYF.

This clonotype was counted at least ten times. This sequence joins TRBV28 and TRBJ2-7; D might be TRBD1 (6 bases). CDR1 is MDHEN and CDR2 is SYDVKM in the germline V gene. This CDR3 contains 12 residues. V lost 5 bases to trimming and J lost 7 bases, with 12 bases between them. In DNA, the CDR3 is TGTGCCAGCAGTCTACAGGGCGGTGAGCAGTACTTC. Protein product: CASSLQGGEQYF. Complete variable domain (other parts from reference TRBV28 and TRBJ2-7): DVKVTQSSRYLVKRTGEKVFLECVQDMDHENMFWYRQDPGLGLRLIYFSYDVKMKEKGDIPEGYSVSREKKERFSLILESASTNQTSMYLCASSLQGGEQYFGPGTRLTVT.

The chain couples TRBV9 to TRBJ2-1; TRBD2 aligns across 10 bases. The germline gives CDR1 SGDLS, CDR2 YYNGEE. The CDR3 is 15 residues long. J lost 4 bases, V lost 3 bases, and 4 bases had no gene match. CDR3 bases: TGTGCCAGCAGCGCAGGACTAGCGGCATACAATGAGCAGTTCTTC. It encodes CASSAGLAAYNEQFF.

This clonotype has more than one count but fewer than ten. V and J are TRBV28 and TRBJ2-5; 12 positions agree with TRBD2. The better agreement between TRBJ2-1 and the DNA end casts doubt on the J call. Germline V gene sequence: CDR1 MDHEN, CDR2 SYDVKM. The CDR3 extends over 16 amino acids. In DNA form, the CDR3 reads TGTGCCAGCAGTTTAATCCTAGCGGGAGGGGCCAATGAGCAGTTCTTC. Its protein product is CASSLILAGGANEQFF.

The chain employs TRBV15 and TRBJ1-1; 8 bases fit TRBD1. This CDR3 is 14 amino acids long. Germline values: CDR1 LNHNV, CDR2 YYDKDF (reference sequence). J was trimmed by 1 base and V by 2 bases; bases with no gene match: 0. Here the CDR3 DNA reads TGTGCCACCAGCAGAACAGGGGGGAACACTGAAGCTTTCTTT. Amino acids: CATSRTGGNTEAFF.

Only a few counts were recorded for this clonotype. The CDR3 DNA is TGTGCCAGCAGCCAAGATCAAAGGGTTGAGCAGTTCTTC. Residues: CASSQDQRVEQFF. This chain connects TRBV3-1 to TRBJ2-1; no firm D call. The V gene lost 0 bases and the J gene lost 9 bases, with 9 bases spanning the gap. This CDR3 is 13 amino acids long. Germline values: CDR1 LGHDT, CDR2 YNNKEL (reference sequence).

The V gene is TRBV28, the J gene TRBJ2-1, with TRBD2 matching over 9 bases. The V and J ends lost 5 bases and 7 bases, in that order; junction bases with no gene match: 6. In germline, CDR1 is MDHEN, CDR2 SYDVKM. The CDR3 is made up of 14 amino acids. The CDR3 DNA reads TGTGCCAGCAGTAGGGCGGGAGGGACAAATGAGCAGTTCTTC. This codes for CASSRAGGTNEQFF.

This clonotype was counted ten times or more. This chain uses TRBV29-1 with TRBJ2-1; the D gene could be TRBD1 or TRBD2 (5 bases each). Germline CDR1 SQVTM, CDR2 ANQGSEA. This CDR3 region has 14 residues. V was pared by 1 base and J by 5 bases, with 12 bases between. The DNA for the CDR3 is TGCAGCGTTGAAGGCCAGGGAGCCAACAATGAGCAGTTCTTC. It translates to CSVEGQGANNEQFF.

This clonotype was observed a handful of times. This chain uses TRBV6-5 with TRBJ2-3, with TRBD2 matching over 9 bases. This CDR3 is 14 amino acids long. With V trimmed by 4 bases and J by 8 bases, 7 bases remained unmatched. CDR1 and CDR2 from the germline V gene are MNHEY and SVGAGI. The CDR3 region has the DNA TGTGCCAGCAGTTCGGCGGGAGGGCCTGTTACGCAGTATTTT. Its protein product is CASSSAGGPVTQYF.